The 20 T cell receptor beta chains presented below share a single source sample, sequenced in a study of blood T cell repertoires in COVID-19. TCRdb's copy holds only in-frame clones and misses some; the assay was immunoSEQ multiplex PCR. The sample has some 180,000 clones; roughly 90% are singletons. The sample was peripheral blood. All receptors come from a man aged 40-55 years with acute or convalescent COVID-19.

The J gene is TRBJ2-3, the V gene TRBV13; D is uncertain. V was trimmed by 5 bases and J by 0 bases, leaving 12 bases between them. The CDR3 sequence is 15 residues long. Germline CDR1 is PRHDT and CDR2 is FYEKMQ (reference sequence). The DNA of the CDR3 is TGTGCCAGCAGCCCGGGTAACCCTAGCACAGATACGCAGTATTTT. Translating it yields CASSPGNPSTDTQYF.

J is TRBJ2-3 and V is TRBV5-1; D gene ambiguous. There are 14 residues in the CDR3. Germline values: CDR1 SGHRS, CDR2 YFSETQ. Trimming removed 0 bases at V and 4 bases at J, with 9 bases between. The CDR3 coding sequence is TGCGCCAGCAGCTTGGCCTTGTCTGCAGATACGCAGTATTTT. It specifies CASSLALSADTQYF. The whole variable domain, remainder taken from reference TRBV5-1 and TRBJ2-3, is KAGVTQTPRYLIKTRGQQVTLSCSPISGHRSVSWYQQTPGQGLQFLFEYFSETQRNKGNFPGRFSGRQFSNSRSEMNVSTLELGDSALYLCASSLALSADTQYFGPGTRLTVL.

The chain links TRBV25-1 to TRBJ1-1; TRBD1 is a possible D gene (6 bases). Germline-derived CDR1 and CDR2 are MGHDK and SYGVNS. The germline V and J ends were trimmed by 5 bases and 3 bases, with 16 bases remaining between them. The CDR3 loop spans 15 amino acids. For the CDR3, the DNA is TGTGCCAGCAGTTACCCACAGGGAGGGGACACTGAAGCTTTCTTT. Its translation: CASSYPQGGDTEAFF.

This clone has just one count. The V and J genes are TRBV27 and TRBJ1-5; 10 bases are shared with TRBD1. The CDR3 is 19 residues long. In germline, CDR1 is MNHEY, CDR2 SMNVEV (reference sequence). The J segment lost 0 bases and the V segment lost 5 bases, leaving 13 bases of the junction unmatched. CDR3 amino acids: CASSPIRDRGLYSNQPQHF. The CDR3 DNA reads as TGTGCCAGCAGTCCAATCCGGGACAGGGGCCTATATAGCAATCAGCCCCAGCATTTT.

The J gene is TRBJ1-1, the V gene TRBV6-2 or TRBV6-3, with D unresolved. V was cut by 5 bases and J by 1 base, with 14 bases left in between. Germline CDR1 reads MNHEY; CDR2 reads SVGEGT. This CDR3 region has 15 residues. For the CDR3, the DNA is TGTGCCAGCAGTGACCTGAAAGCAGGGAACACTGAAGCTTTCTTT. As protein: CASSDLKAGNTEAFF.

CDR3 region: CASTQGAGEQYF. The CDR3 region has the DNA TGTGCCAGCACCCAGGGGGCGGGGGAGCAGTACTTC. The rearrangement links TRBV2 to TRBJ2-7; 8 nucleotides line up with TRBD1. The germline CDR1 and CDR2 sequences are SNHLY and FYNNEI. There are 12 residues in the CDR3. V was clipped by 7 bases and J by 7 bases; unmatched bases: 6.

The chain recombines TRBV7-9 with TRBJ2-2; no clear D gene. This CDR3 contains 15 residues. The germline V and J ends were trimmed by 4 bases and 0 bases, with 9 bases remaining between them. In germline, CDR1 is SEHNR, CDR2 FQNEAQ (reference sequence). In DNA, the CDR3 is TGTGCCAGCAGCTCCAGGTGGGCGAACACCGGGGAGCTGTTTTTT. It translates to CASSSRWANTGELFF.

V usage is TRBV5-1 and J usage is TRBJ1-1; TRBD1 matches at 9 bases. V dropped 4 bases and J dropped 4; count of bases not matched to a gene: 8. Germline assignment: CDR1 SGHRS and CDR2 YFSETQ. CDR3 length: 15 residues. The DNA for the CDR3 is TGCGCCAGCAGCCGGGACAGGGCCTCGGGCACTGAAGCTTTCTTT. Its translation: CASSRDRASGTEAFF.

The chain employs TRBV6-4 and TRBJ2-4; no definite D call. Germline V gene sequence: CDR1 MRHNA, CDR2 SNTAGT. The CDR3 has 12 amino acids. The ends were cut back, 2 bases at V and 9 bases at J, with 8 bases in the middle. This chain's CDR3 is CASSDMRGIQYF. The CDR3 nucleotides are TGTGCCAGCAGTGACATGAGAGGCATTCAGTACTTC.

V gene TRBV7-2 combines with J gene TRBJ2-4, with TRBD1 matching 8 bases. CDR1 SGHTA and CDR2 FQGNSA come from the germline V gene. Unmatched junction bases numbered 17, after V lost 4 bases and J lost 6 bases. This CDR3 is built from 18 residues. The CDR3 nucleotides are TGTGCCAGCAGCTCAGTGGGAACCGGGACAGGTCGCCGAAACATTCAGTACTTC. Amino acid sequence: CASSSVGTGTGRRNIQYF.

This clone showed up just once. The gene calls are TRBV19 and TRBJ2-2; 9 bases align to TRBD1. Unmatched junction bases numbered 10, after V lost 9 bases and J lost 5 bases. Germline-derived CDR1 and CDR2 are LNHDA and SQIVND (reference sequence). The CDR3 sequence is 15 residues long. The CDR3 reads CASGTGTVGTGELFF. DNA for the CDR3: TGTGCCAGCGGGACAGGGACAGTCGGAACCGGGGAGCTGTTTTTT.

The chain links TRBV6-5 to TRBJ1-3; no firm D call. The V and J ends lost 3 bases and 5 bases respectively, with 11 bases between them. Germline V gives CDR1 MNHEY, CDR2 SVGAGI. The CDR3 contains 14 residues. CDR3 sequence reads: CASSYGPSRNTIYF. In DNA, the CDR3 is TGTGCCAGCAGTTATGGGCCCTCAAGAAACACCATATATTTT.

This sequence joins TRBV5-4 and TRBJ1-4; tentative D call: TRBD1 (5 bases). Germline V gene lookup returns CDR1 SGHNT and CDR2 YYREEE (reference sequence). Trimming left V 2 bases short and J 8 bases short, with 7 bases between. The CDR3 loop spans 12 amino acids. The CDR3 nucleotides are TGTGCCAGCAGCTTCGGGGGAGAAAAACTGTTTTTT. Its translation: CASSFGGEKLFF.

CDR3 nucleotides: TGCAGCGTCAGACCCGGCGGTGAGACCCAGTACTTC. Protein: CSVRPGGETQYF. The chain links TRBV29-1 to TRBJ2-5; D ambiguous. This CDR3 region has 12 residues. V was pared by 6 bases and J by 5 bases, with 13 bases between. Germline CDR1 and CDR2: SQVTM and ANQGSEA.

The chain has TRBV12-5 and TRBJ2-7; perhaps TRBD1 as D (5 bases). Germline values: CDR1 LGHNT, CDR2 FRNRAP. Trimming cost V 2 bases and J 0 bases, with 11 bases left between them. The CDR3 extends over 15 amino acids. CDR3 in DNA: TGTGCTAGTGGTTTGTTAAGGGGTCTCTCCTACGAGCAGTACTTC. It yields the protein CASGLLRGLSYEQYF.

V gene TRBV4-1 combines with J gene TRBJ1-2; TRBD1 agrees at 7 bases. After removal of 4 bases from V and 5 bases from J, the junction contained 4 bases not matched to a gene. Germline V gene data show CDR1 as MGHRA and CDR2 as YSYEKL. CDR3 length: 13 residues. CDR3 loop: CASSPQGEYGYTF. The CDR3 DNA reads as TGCGCCAGCAGCCCCCAGGGGGAATATGGCTACACCTTC.

The chain carries TRBV29-1 and TRBJ1-2, with TRBD1 as a possible D gene (6 bases). This CDR3 spans 13 amino acids. CDR1 and CDR2 (germline): SQVTM, ANQGSEA. V was shortened by 6 bases and J by 0 bases, with 11 bases between the two germline ends. CDR3 amino acids: CSVTTGPNYGYTF. Here the CDR3 DNA reads TGCAGCGTGACGACAGGTCCTAACTATGGCTACACCTTC. Combining the CDR3 with reference TRBV29-1 and TRBJ1-2 gives the whole variable domain SAVISQKPSRDICQRGTSLTIQCQVDSQVTMMFWYRQQPGQSLTLIATANQGSEATYESGFVIDKFPISRPNLTFSTLTVSNMSPEDSSIYLCSVTTGPNYGYTFGSGTRLTVV.

The chain joins TRBV20-1 to TRBJ1-1; D might be TRBD1 (6 bases). In germline, CDR1 is DFQATT, CDR2 SNEGSKA (reference sequence). Trimming stripped 2 bases from V and 11 bases from J, with 12 bases between. The CDR3 is 11 residues long. The CDR3 here is CSARNRERAFF. The CDR3 region has the DNA TGCAGTGCTAGAAACAGGGAGCGGGCTTTCTTT.

This chain links TRBV5-1 with TRBJ1-5; the match to TRBD1 covers 9 bases. There are 15 residues in the CDR3. Per the germline V gene, CDR1 is SGHRS and CDR2 is YFSETQ. V lost 3 bases and J lost 4; bases outside the gene matches: 5. The chain's CDR3 is CASSWWTGANQPQHF. The CDR3 nucleotides read TGCGCCAGCAGCTGGTGGACAGGGGCAAATCAGCCCCAGCATTTT. Full variable domain (remainder filled in from reference TRBV5-1 and TRBJ1-5): KAGVTQTPRYLIKTRGQQVTLSCSPISGHRSVSWYQQTPGQGLQFLFEYFSETQRNKGNFPGRFSGRQFSNSRSEMNVSTLELGDSALYLCASSWWTGANQPQHFGDGTRLSIL.

The genes are TRBV7-2 and TRBJ2-1, with 11 bases fitting TRBD2. Trimming took 1 base from V and 6 from J; bases not matched to a gene: 2. Per germline, CDR1 SGHTA and CDR2 FQGNSA. The CDR3 totals 15 residues. The CDR3 DNA sequence: TGTGCCAGCAGCTTAGATAGCGGGGGGGTCAATGAGCAGTTCTTC. Encoded protein: CASSLDSGGVNEQFF.